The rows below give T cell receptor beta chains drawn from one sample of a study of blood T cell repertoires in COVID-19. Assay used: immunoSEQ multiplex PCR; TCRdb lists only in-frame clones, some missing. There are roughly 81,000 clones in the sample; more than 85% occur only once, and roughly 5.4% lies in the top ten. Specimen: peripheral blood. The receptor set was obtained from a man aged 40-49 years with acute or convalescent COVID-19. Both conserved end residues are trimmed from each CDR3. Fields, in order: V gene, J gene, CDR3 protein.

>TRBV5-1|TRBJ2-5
ASSSGLAGGVKETQY
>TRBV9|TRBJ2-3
ASSEGQNTDTQY
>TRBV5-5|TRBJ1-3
ASSLVPNGNSGNTIY
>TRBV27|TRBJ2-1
ASYPGPPGLAGVLGNNEQF
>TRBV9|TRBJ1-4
ASSVDTGPNEKLF
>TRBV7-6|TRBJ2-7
ASSSRDKDYEQY
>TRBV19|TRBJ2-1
ASSRGNYNEQF
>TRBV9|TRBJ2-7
ASSVGQGLNEQY
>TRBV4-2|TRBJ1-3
ASSQDRGIGNTIY
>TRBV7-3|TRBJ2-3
ASSSSIAGGTDTQY
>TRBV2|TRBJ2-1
ASSLLQEFPF
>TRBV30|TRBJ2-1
ATPDRDNEQF
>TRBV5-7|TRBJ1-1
ASSGTGTGDGAF
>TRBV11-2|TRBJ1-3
ASTRSGAGNTIY
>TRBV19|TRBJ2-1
ASTPTGTGLYNEQF
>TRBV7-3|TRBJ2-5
ASRSGQGAGETQY
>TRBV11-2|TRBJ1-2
ASSSPTSHTGYT
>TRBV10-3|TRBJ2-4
AISFLSSGKVANIQY
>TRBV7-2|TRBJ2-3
ASSLAWERDTQY
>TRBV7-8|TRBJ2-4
ASSPNREYAGTSGSIAKNIQY
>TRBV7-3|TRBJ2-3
ASSLAGSSTDTQY
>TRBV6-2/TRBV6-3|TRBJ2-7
ASSLYQSYEQY
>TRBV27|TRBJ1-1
ASSRDKRTEAF
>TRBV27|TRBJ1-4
ASSPRTGREKLF
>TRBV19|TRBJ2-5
ASSILAGRQETQY
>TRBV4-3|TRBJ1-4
ASSQDHREGEKLF
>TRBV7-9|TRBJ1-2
ASSLAPADYGYT
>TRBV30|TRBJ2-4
AWSPELKNIQY
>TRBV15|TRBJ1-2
ATSRGGDGYGYT
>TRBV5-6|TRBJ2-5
ASSLVEPYQETQY
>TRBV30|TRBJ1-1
AWTQGAANTEAF